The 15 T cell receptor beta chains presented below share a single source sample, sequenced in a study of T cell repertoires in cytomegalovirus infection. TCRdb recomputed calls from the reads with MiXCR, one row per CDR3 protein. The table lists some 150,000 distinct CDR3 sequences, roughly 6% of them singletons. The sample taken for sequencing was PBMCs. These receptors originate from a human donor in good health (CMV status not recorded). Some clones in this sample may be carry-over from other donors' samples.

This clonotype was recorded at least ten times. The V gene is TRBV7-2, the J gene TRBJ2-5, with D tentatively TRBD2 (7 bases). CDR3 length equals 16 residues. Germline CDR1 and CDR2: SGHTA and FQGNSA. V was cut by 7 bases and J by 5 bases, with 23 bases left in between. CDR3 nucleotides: TGTGCCAGCACCCTTTTCCCGCCGGGGGGCAGTGAGACCCAGTACTTC. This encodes CASTLFPPGGSETQYF.

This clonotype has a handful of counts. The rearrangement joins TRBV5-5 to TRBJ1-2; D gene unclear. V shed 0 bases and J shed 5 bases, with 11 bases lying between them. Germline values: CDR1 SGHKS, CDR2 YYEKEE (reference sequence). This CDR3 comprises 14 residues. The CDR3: CASSLEYSEYGYTF. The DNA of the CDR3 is TGTGCCAGCAGCTTGGAGTACAGCGAGTATGGCTACACCTTC.

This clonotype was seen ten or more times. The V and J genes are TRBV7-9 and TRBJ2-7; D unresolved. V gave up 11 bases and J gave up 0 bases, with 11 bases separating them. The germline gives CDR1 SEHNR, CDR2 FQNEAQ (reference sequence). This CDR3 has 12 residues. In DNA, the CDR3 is TGTGCCTCCAACGACAACTCCTACGAGCAGTACTTC. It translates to CASNDNSYEQYF.

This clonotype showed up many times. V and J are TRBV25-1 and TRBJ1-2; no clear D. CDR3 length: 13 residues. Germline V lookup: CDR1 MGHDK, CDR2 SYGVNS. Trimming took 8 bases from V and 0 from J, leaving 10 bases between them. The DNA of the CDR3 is TGTGCCAGCGGAGAGACAACTAACTATGGCTACACCTTC. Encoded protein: CASGETTNYGYTF.

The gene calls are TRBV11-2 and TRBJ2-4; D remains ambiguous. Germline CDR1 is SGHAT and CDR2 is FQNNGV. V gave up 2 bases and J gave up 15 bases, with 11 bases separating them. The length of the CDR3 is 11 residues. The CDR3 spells CASSLRAAPYF. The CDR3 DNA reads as TGTGCCAGCAGCTTACGGGCAGCTCCGTACTTC.

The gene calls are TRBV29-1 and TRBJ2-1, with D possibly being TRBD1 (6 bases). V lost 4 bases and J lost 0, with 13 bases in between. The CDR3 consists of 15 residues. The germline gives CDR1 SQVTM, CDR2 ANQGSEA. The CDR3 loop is CSVATQGHSYNEQFF. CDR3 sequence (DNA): TGCAGCGTTGCAACGCAGGGGCACTCCTACAATGAGCAGTTCTTC.

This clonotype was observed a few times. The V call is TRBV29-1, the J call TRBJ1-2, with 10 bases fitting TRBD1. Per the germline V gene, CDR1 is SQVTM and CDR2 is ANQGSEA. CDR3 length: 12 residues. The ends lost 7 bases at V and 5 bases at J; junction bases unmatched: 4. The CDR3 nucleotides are TGCAGCGGCATGGACAGGGGGTATGGCTACACCTTC. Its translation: CSGMDRGYGYTF.

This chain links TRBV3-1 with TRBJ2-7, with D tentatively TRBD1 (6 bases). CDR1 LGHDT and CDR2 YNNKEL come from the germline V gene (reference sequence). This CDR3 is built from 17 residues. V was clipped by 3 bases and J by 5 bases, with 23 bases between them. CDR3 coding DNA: TGTGCCAGCAGCCAGGACAGCGTCTTCCTGACCGATGACGAGCAGTACTTC. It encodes CASSQDSVFLTDDEQYF.

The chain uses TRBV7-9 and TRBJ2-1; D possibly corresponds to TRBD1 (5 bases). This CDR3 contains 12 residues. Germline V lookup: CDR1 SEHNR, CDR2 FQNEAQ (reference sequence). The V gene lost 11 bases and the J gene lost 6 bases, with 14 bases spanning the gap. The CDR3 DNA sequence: TGTGCCGTACTACAGGATATCAATGAGCAGTTCTTC. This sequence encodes CAVLQDINEQFF.

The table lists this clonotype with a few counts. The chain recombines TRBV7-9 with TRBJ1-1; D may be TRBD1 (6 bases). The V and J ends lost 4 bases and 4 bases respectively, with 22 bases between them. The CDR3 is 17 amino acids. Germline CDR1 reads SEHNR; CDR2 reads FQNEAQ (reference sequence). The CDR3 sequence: CASSSTGGGGISTEAFF. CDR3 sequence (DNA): TGTGCCAGCAGCTCCACGGGAGGGGGGGGCATCAGCACTGAAGCTTTCTTT.

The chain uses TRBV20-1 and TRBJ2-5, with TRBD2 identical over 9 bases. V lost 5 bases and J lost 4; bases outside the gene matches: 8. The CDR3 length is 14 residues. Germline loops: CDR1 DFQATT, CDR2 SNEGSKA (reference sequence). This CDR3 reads CSAAPGTSLETQYF. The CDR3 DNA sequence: TGCAGTGCTGCTCCCGGGACTAGCCTAGAGACCCAGTACTTC.

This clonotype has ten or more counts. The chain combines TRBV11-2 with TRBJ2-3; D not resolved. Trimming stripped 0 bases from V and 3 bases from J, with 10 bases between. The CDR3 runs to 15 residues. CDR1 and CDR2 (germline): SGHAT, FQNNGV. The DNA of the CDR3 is TGTGCCAGCAGCTTAGACCTGATCCAGACAGATACGCAGTATTTT. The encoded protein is CASSLDLIQTDTQYF.

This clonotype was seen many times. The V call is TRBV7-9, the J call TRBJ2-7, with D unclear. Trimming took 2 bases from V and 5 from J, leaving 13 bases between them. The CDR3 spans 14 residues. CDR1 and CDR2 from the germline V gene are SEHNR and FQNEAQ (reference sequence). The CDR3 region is CASSLPPPGDEQYF. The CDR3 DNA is TGTGCCAGCAGCTTACCGCCCCCCGGAGACGAGCAGTACTTC.

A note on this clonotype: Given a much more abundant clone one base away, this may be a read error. The CDR3 DNA is TGTGCCAGCAGTTACTCGACAACCGCCGGGGAGCTGTTTTTT. It is translated as CASSYSTTAGELFF. The rearrangement joins TRBV6-6 to TRBJ2-2; no definite D call. The germline CDR1 and CDR2 sequences are MNHNY and SVGAGI (reference sequence). V lost 0 bases to trimming and J lost 6 bases, with 8 bases between them. The CDR3 sequence is 14 residues long.

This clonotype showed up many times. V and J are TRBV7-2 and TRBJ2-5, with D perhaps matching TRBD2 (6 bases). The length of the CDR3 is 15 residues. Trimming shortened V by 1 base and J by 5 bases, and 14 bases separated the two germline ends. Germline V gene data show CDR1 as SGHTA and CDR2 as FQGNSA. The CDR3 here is CASSLDTSRVETQYF. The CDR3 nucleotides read TGTGCCAGCAGCTTAGATACTAGCCGAGTCGAGACCCAGTACTTC.